The rows below give T cell receptor beta chains drawn from one sample of a study of cytomegalovirus exposure and HLA in healthy donors. Profiled with immunoSEQ multiplex PCR; TCRdb holds only in-frame clones, not every one. The repertoire holds about 130,000 clones, with less than 10% as singletons. The sequenced material came from PBMCs. These receptors were obtained from a man aged 45 to 65 in good health and CMV-seronegative. Each CDR3 is given with its conserved first and last residue. D genes are given only for firm matches. Clone size is shown for a subset of rows, as once, few, many or a class of expanded clone.

d_call: TRBD2; j_call: TRBJ2-5; clone_size: few; v_call: TRBV5-1; cdr3_nt: TGCGCCAGCAGCTTGGAGGCTAGCGGGAGGGTTAGCCAAGAGACCCAGTACTTC; cdr3_aa: CASSLEASGRVSQETQYF
d_call: -; j_call: TRBJ1-2; clone_size: few; v_call: TRBV27; cdr3_nt: TGTGCCAGCAGCCGAGATGGGGTGGGAGGCGGCTACACCTTC; cdr3_aa: CASSRDGVGGGYTF
d_call: -; j_call: TRBJ1-1; clone_size: -; v_call: TRBV5-1; cdr3_nt: TGCGCCAGCAGCTCTGAGGGAGGGAGGACTGAAGCTTTCTTT; cdr3_aa: CASSSEGGRTEAFF
d_call: TRBD1; j_call: TRBJ1-5; clone_size: many; v_call: TRBV30; cdr3_nt: TGTGCCTGGAGTGTCGGGACAGGGGGAAATCAGCCCCAGCATTTT; cdr3_aa: CAWSVGTGGNQPQHF
d_call: TRBD2; j_call: TRBJ2-3; clone_size: few; v_call: TRBV28; cdr3_nt: TGTGCCAGCAGTTACTATAGCGGGAGGCCCAGAGATACGCAGTATTTT; cdr3_aa: CASSYYSGRPRDTQYF
d_call: TRBD2; j_call: TRBJ2-5; clone_size: few; v_call: TRBV28; cdr3_nt: TGTGCCAGCAGTTTATCCGTAGCGGGAAAAGAGACCCAGTACTTC; cdr3_aa: CASSLSVAGKETQYF
d_call: -; j_call: TRBJ2-1; clone_size: -; v_call: TRBV28; cdr3_nt: TGTGCCAGCCTTAAGGGAGGGGGCTCCTACAATGAGCAGTTCTTC; cdr3_aa: CASLKGGGSYNEQFF
d_call: TRBD2; j_call: TRBJ2-3; clone_size: -; v_call: TRBV5-1; cdr3_nt: TGCGCCAGCAGCCGGGGTAGCGGGGAGGCAGATACGCAGTATTTT; cdr3_aa: CASSRGSGEADTQYF
d_call: TRBD2; j_call: TRBJ2-5; clone_size: few; v_call: TRBV11-3; cdr3_nt: TGTGCCAGCAGCCCGGGACTAGCAGGAGAGACCCAGTACTTC; cdr3_aa: CASSPGLAGETQYF
d_call: -; j_call: TRBJ1-1; clone_size: -; v_call: TRBV10-2; cdr3_nt: TGCGCCAGCAGTGTCCGATCTGGGGCCGTGAACACTGAAGCTTTCTTT; cdr3_aa: CASSVRSGAVNTEAFF
d_call: TRBD2; j_call: TRBJ2-3; clone_size: few; v_call: TRBV27; cdr3_nt: TGTGCCAGCAGTTCGAGGACTAGCGGGAGGGGCGTAGATACGCAGTATTTT; cdr3_aa: CASSSRTSGRGVDTQYF
d_call: TRBD2; j_call: TRBJ2-7; clone_size: -; v_call: TRBV19; cdr3_nt: TGTGCCAGTAGCCACCCTAGCGGGAGGGCCTCGGACGAGCAGTACTTC; cdr3_aa: CASSHPSGRASDEQYF
d_call: -; j_call: TRBJ1-2; clone_size: -; v_call: TRBV11-2; cdr3_nt: TGTGCCAGCAGCTTAGGGAATAACCCAGGGGGCTACACCTTC; cdr3_aa: CASSLGNNPGGYTF
d_call: TRBD1; j_call: TRBJ1-2; clone_size: few; v_call: TRBV9; cdr3_nt: TGTGCCAGCAGCGTAGGGACAGGGGTCTCAGCTAACTATGGCTACACCTTC; cdr3_aa: CASSVGTGVSANYGYTF
d_call: TRBD1; j_call: TRBJ2-2; clone_size: few; v_call: TRBV5-1; cdr3_nt: TGCGCCAGCAGCTTAAGACAGGGGGGGGCCGGGGAGCTGTTTTTT; cdr3_aa: CASSLRQGGAGELFF
d_call: TRBD1; j_call: TRBJ1-2; clone_size: few; v_call: TRBV19; cdr3_nt: TGTGCCAGTATCCGGACAGGGGGCTACGACTATGGCTACACCTTC; cdr3_aa: CASIRTGGYDYGYTF
d_call: TRBD2; j_call: TRBJ2-1; clone_size: few; v_call: TRBV6-4; cdr3_nt: TGTGCCAGCAGTGACCCGGGACTAGCGGGACGCAATGAGCAGTTCTTC; cdr3_aa: CASSDPGLAGRNEQFF
d_call: -; j_call: TRBJ2-7; clone_size: -; v_call: TRBV18; cdr3_nt: TGTGCCAGCTCACCACCGGGCACAAAGTCCTACGAGCAGTACTTC; cdr3_aa: CASSPPGTKSYEQYF
d_call: TRBD1; j_call: TRBJ1-6; clone_size: -; v_call: TRBV13; cdr3_nt: TGTGCCAGCAGCTTAAGGGGACTGAGGGACAGACAAAATTCACCCCTCCACTTT; cdr3_aa: CASSLRGLRDRQNSPLHF
d_call: TRBD2; j_call: TRBJ2-2; clone_size: few; v_call: TRBV7-9; cdr3_nt: TGTGCCAGCAGCCCCATAGCGGGGCCGCCAACCGGGGAGCTGTTTTTT; cdr3_aa: CASSPIAGPPTGELFF
d_call: TRBD1; j_call: TRBJ1-2; clone_size: -; v_call: TRBV5-1; cdr3_nt: TGCGCCAGCAGCCTGAGACAGGGCGGCCTCTACACCTTC; cdr3_aa: CASSLRQGGLYTF
d_call: TRBD1; j_call: TRBJ1-1; clone_size: few; v_call: TRBV19; cdr3_nt: TGTGCCAGTAGTATAGGGACAGGGAGGACTGAAGCTTTCTTT; cdr3_aa: CASSIGTGRTEAFF
d_call: -; j_call: TRBJ2-2; clone_size: few; v_call: TRBV10-1; cdr3_nt: TGCGCCAGCAGTTCCACACGCGGCACCGGGGAGCTGTTTTTT; cdr3_aa: CASSSTRGTGELFF
d_call: TRBD2; j_call: TRBJ2-2; clone_size: -; v_call: TRBV2; cdr3_nt: TGTGCCAGCAAGGAGGCGGGAGGGAGTACCGGGGAGCTGTTTTTT; cdr3_aa: CASKEAGGSTGELFF
d_call: TRBD1; j_call: TRBJ2-7; clone_size: -; v_call: TRBV6-1; cdr3_nt: TGTGCCACCGGACAGGGACTCCACGAGCAGTACTTC; cdr3_aa: CATGQGLHEQYF
d_call: TRBD1; j_call: TRBJ1-1; clone_size: few; v_call: TRBV7-8; cdr3_nt: TGTGCCAGCAGCTTAATGGGACAGGGGGCGCGGAACACTGAAGCTTTCTTT; cdr3_aa: CASSLMGQGARNTEAFF
d_call: -; j_call: TRBJ1-2; clone_size: few; v_call: TRBV5-8; cdr3_nt: TGTGCCAGCAGCTTGGGGGGCGAGTTTGGGTACGGCTACACCTTC; cdr3_aa: CASSLGGEFGYGYTF
d_call: -; j_call: TRBJ2-5; clone_size: -; v_call: TRBV5-1; cdr3_nt: TGCGCCAGCGGTTTAGGGAGTAGTCAAGAGACCCAGTACTTC; cdr3_aa: CASGLGSSQETQYF
d_call: TRBD1; j_call: TRBJ1-2; clone_size: -; v_call: TRBV7-9; cdr3_nt: TGTGCCAGCAGCATGGACAGGGATTCCCCTCGCGGCTACACCTTC; cdr3_aa: CASSMDRDSPRGYTF
d_call: TRBD2; j_call: TRBJ2-3; clone_size: -; v_call: TRBV11-1; cdr3_nt: TGTGCCAGCAGCTTCGAGGGACTAAGCACAGATACGCAGTATTTT; cdr3_aa: CASSFEGLSTDTQYF
d_call: -; j_call: TRBJ1-5; clone_size: few; v_call: TRBV19; cdr3_nt: TGTGCCAGTAGCGAAGGACGGGGGGGCAATCAGCCCCAGCATTTT; cdr3_aa: CASSEGRGGNQPQHF
d_call: TRBD1; j_call: TRBJ1-1; clone_size: few; v_call: TRBV5-1; cdr3_nt: TGCGCCAGCAGCCGGGGGACGACAGGGGGCTATTACCGGGCGGCTTTCTTT; cdr3_aa: CASSRGTTGGYYRAAFF
d_call: TRBD2; j_call: TRBJ2-5; clone_size: -; v_call: TRBV7-9; cdr3_nt: TGTGCCAGCAGCTTAGCCATGGGACTAGACCAAGAGACCCAGTACTTC; cdr3_aa: CASSLAMGLDQETQYF
d_call: TRBD1; j_call: TRBJ2-7; clone_size: few; v_call: TRBV5-5; cdr3_nt: TGTGCCAGCAGTTCGGACAGGGGGCTCTACGAGCAGTACTTC; cdr3_aa: CASSSDRGLYEQYF
d_call: TRBD2; j_call: TRBJ2-3; clone_size: few; v_call: TRBV28; cdr3_nt: TGTGCCGGCGGAACCCTAGCGGGAGTCGGTACGCAGTATTTT; cdr3_aa: CAGGTLAGVGTQYF
d_call: TRBD2; j_call: TRBJ2-7; clone_size: many; v_call: TRBV19; cdr3_nt: TGTGCCAGTAGTATCGGGACTAGCGGGAACGAGGAGCAGTACTTC; cdr3_aa: CASSIGTSGNEEQYF
d_call: -; j_call: TRBJ2-7; clone_size: -; v_call: TRBV11-2; cdr3_nt: TGTGCCAGCAGCTCCTCGACTAGACATTCCTACGAGCAGTACTTC; cdr3_aa: CASSSSTRHSYEQYF
d_call: TRBD1; j_call: TRBJ1-2; clone_size: few; v_call: TRBV19; cdr3_nt: TGTGCCAGTAGTATAGGCACCGGCCTCCGGGACAGGGTTGATTATGGCTACACCTTC; cdr3_aa: CASSIGTGLRDRVDYGYTF
d_call: -; j_call: TRBJ2-7; clone_size: few; v_call: TRBV9; cdr3_nt: TGTGCCAGCAGCGTAGCTGGGGCGGTCGGCGAGCAGTACTTC; cdr3_aa: CASSVAGAVGEQYF
d_call: -; j_call: TRBJ1-1; clone_size: -; v_call: TRBV5-1; cdr3_nt: TGCGCCAGCAGCCGGGAGGGGACACCGGGGTTGAACACTGAAGCTTTCTTT; cdr3_aa: CASSREGTPGLNTEAFF
d_call: -; j_call: TRBJ2-1; clone_size: -; v_call: TRBV4-1; cdr3_nt: TGCGCCAGCACCTCAACCGGGGTTTACAATGAGCAGTTCTTC; cdr3_aa: CASTSTGVYNEQFF
d_call: TRBD2; j_call: TRBJ2-5; clone_size: few; v_call: TRBV13; cdr3_nt: TGTGCCAGCAGCTTAGGCCGGGCACTAGCGGTACAAGAGACCCAGTACTTC; cdr3_aa: CASSLGRALAVQETQYF
d_call: TRBD1; j_call: TRBJ1-6; clone_size: -; v_call: TRBV7-8; cdr3_nt: TGTGCCAGCAGCTGGGGACAGCAAAATTCACCCCTCCACTTT; cdr3_aa: CASSWGQQNSPLHF
d_call: -; j_call: TRBJ2-7; clone_size: few; v_call: TRBV28; cdr3_nt: TGTGCCATCGGTCCCTACGAGCAGTACTTC; cdr3_aa: CAIGPYEQYF
d_call: TRBD1; j_call: TRBJ2-7; clone_size: few; v_call: TRBV25-1; cdr3_nt: TGTGCCAGCAGTGGCCGGGACAGTGGCTACGAGCAGTACTTC; cdr3_aa: CASSGRDSGYEQYF
d_call: TRBD1; j_call: TRBJ1-2; clone_size: few; v_call: TRBV28; cdr3_nt: TGTGCCAGCAGTGACCTGACAGGGGGGATGTATGAATATGGCTACACCTTC; cdr3_aa: CASSDLTGGMYEYGYTF
d_call: -; j_call: TRBJ2-1; clone_size: -; v_call: TRBV21-1; cdr3_nt: TGTGCCAGCAGCCCCAGGCCCAGCGGAGTGGGGTATGAGCAGTTCTTC; cdr3_aa: CASSPRPSGVGYEQFF
d_call: -; j_call: TRBJ1-2; clone_size: -; v_call: TRBV30; cdr3_nt: TGTGCCTGGACCCCGGGGGAAGATGGCTACACCTTC; cdr3_aa: CAWTPGEDGYTF
d_call: -; j_call: TRBJ1-3; clone_size: -; v_call: TRBV2; cdr3_nt: TGTGCCAGCAGCGCCGGGGGCACCATATATTTT; cdr3_aa: CASSAGGTIYF